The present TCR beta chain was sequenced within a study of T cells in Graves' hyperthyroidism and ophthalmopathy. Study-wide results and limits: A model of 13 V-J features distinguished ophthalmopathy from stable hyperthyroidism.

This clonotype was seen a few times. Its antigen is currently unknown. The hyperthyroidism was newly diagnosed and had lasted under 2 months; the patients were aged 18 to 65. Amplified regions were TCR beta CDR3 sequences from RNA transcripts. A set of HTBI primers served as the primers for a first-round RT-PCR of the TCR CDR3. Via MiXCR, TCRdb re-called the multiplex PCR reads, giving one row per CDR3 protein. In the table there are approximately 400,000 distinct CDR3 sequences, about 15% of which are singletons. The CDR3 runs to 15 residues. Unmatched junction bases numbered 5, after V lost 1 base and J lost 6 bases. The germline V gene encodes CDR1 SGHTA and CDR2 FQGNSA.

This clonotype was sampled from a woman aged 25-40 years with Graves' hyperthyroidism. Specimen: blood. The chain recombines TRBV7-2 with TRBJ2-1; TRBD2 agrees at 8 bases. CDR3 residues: CASSLGGTRSNEQFF. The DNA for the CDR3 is TGTGCCAGCAGCTTAGGCGGGACTAGATCCAATGAGCAGTTCTTC.